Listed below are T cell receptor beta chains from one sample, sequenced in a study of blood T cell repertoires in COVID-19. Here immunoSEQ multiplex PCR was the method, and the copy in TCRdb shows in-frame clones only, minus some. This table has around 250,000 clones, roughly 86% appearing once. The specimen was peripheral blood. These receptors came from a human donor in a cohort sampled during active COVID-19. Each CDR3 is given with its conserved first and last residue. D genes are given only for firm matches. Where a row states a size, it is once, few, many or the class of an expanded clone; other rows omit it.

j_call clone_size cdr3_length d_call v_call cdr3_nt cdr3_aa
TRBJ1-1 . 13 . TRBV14 TGTGCCAGCAGCCAGTCGGCGGTGGCTGAAGCTTTCTTT CASSQSAVAEAFF
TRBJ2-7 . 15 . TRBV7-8 TGTGCCAGCAGCTTACCCCAAGGGGGTGCCTACGAGCAGTACTTC CASSLPQGGAYEQYF
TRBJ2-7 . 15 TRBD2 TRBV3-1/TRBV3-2 TGTGCCAGCAGCCAAAGGAGGGGCGGGAGCCGGGAGCAGTACTTC CASSQRRGGSREQYF
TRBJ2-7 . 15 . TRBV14 TGTGCCAGCAGCCTCCTACAGGGTTCCAGGGACGAGCAGTACTTC CASSLLQGSRDEQYF
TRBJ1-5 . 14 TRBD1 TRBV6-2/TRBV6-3 TGTGCCAGCAGCCTTGACACAGGGGGGCAGCCCCAGCATTTT CASSLDTGGQPQHF
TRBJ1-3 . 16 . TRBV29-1 TGCAGCGTTGAAGAAGGAGGGGAGGCTTCCGGAAACACCATATATTTT CSVEEGGEASGNTIYF
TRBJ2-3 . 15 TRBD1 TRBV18 TGTGCCAGCTCACTTGGGATCCAGGGGGCAGATACGCAGTATTTT CASSLGIQGADTQYF
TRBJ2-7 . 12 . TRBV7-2 TGTGCCAGCAGCTTACGAGCCTACGAGCAGTACTTC CASSLRAYEQYF
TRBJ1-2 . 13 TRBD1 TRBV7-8 TGTGCCAGCAGCTCTAACAGGGGCTATGGCTACACCTTC CASSSNRGYGYTF
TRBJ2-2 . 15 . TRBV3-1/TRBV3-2 TGTGCCAGCAGCCTTTTGGGAGGGAACACCGGGGAGCTGTTTTTT CASSLLGGNTGELFF
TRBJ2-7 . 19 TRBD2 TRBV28 TGTGCCAGCAGTTTGCCGAGACTAGCGGGAACGGTTTCTTCCTACGAGCAGTACTTC CASSLPRLAGTVSSYEQYF
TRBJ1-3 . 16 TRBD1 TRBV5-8 TGTGCCAGCAGCGTCGGACAGGGGGCTTCTGGAAACACCATATATTTT CASSVGQGASGNTIYF
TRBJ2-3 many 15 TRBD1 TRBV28 TGTGCCAGCTCCGACCGGGACAGCGGCACAGATACGCAGTATTTT CASSDRDSGTDTQYF
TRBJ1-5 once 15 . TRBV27 TGTGCCAGCAGCCGGGAACCCGGAGGCAATCAGCCCCAGCATTTT CASSREPGGNQPQHF
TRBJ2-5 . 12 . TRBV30 TGTGCCTGGAGGGGGCCACTGGGGACCCAGTACTTC CAWRGPLGTQYF
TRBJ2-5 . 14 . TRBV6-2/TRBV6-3 TGTGCCAGCAGTTACGTTGCGTACCAAGAGACCCAGTACTTC CASSYVAYQETQYF
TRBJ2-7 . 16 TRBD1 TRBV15 TGTGCCACCAGCTCAGCTCTAGGGACAGCTACCTACGAGCAGTACTTC CATSSALGTATYEQYF
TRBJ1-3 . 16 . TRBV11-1 TGTGCCAGCAGCCCTAGGCCCCCGACTGCTGGAAACACCATATATTTT CASSPRPPTAGNTIYF
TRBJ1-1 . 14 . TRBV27 TGTGCCAGCAGTTTTAGTCCGGGTAACACTGAAGCTTTCTTT CASSFSPGNTEAFF
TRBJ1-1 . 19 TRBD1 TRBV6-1 TGTGCCAGCAGTGGACGACAGGGGATGCTTAGAGGGGCGAACACTGAAGCTTTCTTT CASSGRQGMLRGANTEAFF